Included here is one T cell receptor beta chain sequence, with context. Its antigen is not identified. The data derive from a study of T cells expressing NK-cell markers. Study conclusions and caveats: Dominance of the CD3+CD56-NKG2C+ fraction by these clonotypes also held in a handful of donors. The study did not resolve the HCMV specificity of expanded NKG2C+ T cell clones.

UMIs were included in TCR beta cDNA generated by 5'RACE template switching. Each CDR3 protein gets one entry in TCRdb, which reprocessed the 5' RACE reads and gives no DNA. The repertoire table contains some 300,000 distinct CDR3 sequences. Input material: blood T cells: a sorted CD56 or NKG2C T cell subset, CD4+ or CD8+ T cells, or bulk PBMC T cells (not recorded which). This sequence was found in a man between 18 and 29 years old in good health.

CDR3 region: CASSYPTGRTGELFF. The genes are TRBV5-1 and TRBJ2-2; TCRdb's D call of TRBD1 is untestable without DNA. The length of the CDR3 is 15 residues. The germline gives CDR1 SGHRS, CDR2 YFSETQ.